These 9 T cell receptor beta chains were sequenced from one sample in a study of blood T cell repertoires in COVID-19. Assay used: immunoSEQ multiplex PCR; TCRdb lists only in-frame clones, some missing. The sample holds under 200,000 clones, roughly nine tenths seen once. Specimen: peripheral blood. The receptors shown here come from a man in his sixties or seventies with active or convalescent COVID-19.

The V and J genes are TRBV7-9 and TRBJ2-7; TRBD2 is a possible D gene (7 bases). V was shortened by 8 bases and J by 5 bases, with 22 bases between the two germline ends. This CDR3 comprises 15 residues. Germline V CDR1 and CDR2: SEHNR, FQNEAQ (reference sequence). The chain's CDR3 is CASSTGGGPGDEQYF. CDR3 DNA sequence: TGTGCCAGCTCGACAGGCGGGGGCCCGGGGGACGAGCAGTACTTC.

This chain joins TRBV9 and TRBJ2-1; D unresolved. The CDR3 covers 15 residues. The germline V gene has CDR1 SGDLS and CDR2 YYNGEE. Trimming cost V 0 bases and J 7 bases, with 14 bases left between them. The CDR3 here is CASSVATTVANEQFF. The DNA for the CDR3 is TGTGCCAGCAGCGTAGCTACTACGGTCGCTAATGAGCAGTTCTTC.

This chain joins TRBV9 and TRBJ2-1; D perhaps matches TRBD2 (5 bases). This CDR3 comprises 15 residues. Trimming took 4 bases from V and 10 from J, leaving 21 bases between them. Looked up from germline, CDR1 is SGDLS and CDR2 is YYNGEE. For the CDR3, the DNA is TGTGCCAGCAGCATTAGCGTAATACCCCAGGTGGAGCAGTTCTTC. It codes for CASSISVIPQVEQFF.

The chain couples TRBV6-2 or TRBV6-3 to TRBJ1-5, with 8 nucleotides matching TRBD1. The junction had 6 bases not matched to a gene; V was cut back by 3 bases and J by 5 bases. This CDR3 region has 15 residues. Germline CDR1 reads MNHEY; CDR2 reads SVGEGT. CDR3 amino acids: CASSYDRGIHQPQHF. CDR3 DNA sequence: TGTGCCAGCAGTTATGACAGGGGAATCCATCAGCCCCAGCATTTT.

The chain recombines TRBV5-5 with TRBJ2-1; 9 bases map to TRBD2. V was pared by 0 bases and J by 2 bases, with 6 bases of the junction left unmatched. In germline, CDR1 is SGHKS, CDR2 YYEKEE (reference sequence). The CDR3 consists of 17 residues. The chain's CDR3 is CASSLGLADTPYNEQFF. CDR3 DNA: TGTGCCAGCAGCTTGGGACTAGCGGATACCCCCTACAATGAGCAGTTCTTC. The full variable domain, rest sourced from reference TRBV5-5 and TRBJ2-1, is DAGVTQSPTHLIKTRGQQVTLRCSPISGHKSVSWYQQVLGQGPQFIFQYYEKEERGRGNFPDRFSARQFPNYSSELNVNALLLGDSALYLCASSLGLADTPYNEQFFGPGTRLTVL.

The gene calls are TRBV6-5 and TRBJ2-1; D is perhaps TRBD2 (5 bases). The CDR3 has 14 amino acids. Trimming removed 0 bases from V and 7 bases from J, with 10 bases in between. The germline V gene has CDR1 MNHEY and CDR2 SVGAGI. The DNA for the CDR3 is TGTGCCAGCAGTTACTCGTACGGGGTGAATGAGCAGTTCTTC. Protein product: CASSYSYGVNEQFF.

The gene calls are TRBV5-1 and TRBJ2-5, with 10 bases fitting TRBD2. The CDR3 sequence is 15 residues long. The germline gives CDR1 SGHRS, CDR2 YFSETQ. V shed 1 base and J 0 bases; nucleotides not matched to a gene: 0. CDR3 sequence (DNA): TGCGCCAGCAGCTTGCTAGCGGGGGACCAAGAGACCCAGTACTTC. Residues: CASSLLAGDQETQYF. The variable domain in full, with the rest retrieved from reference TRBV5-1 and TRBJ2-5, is KAGVTQTPRYLIKTRGQQVTLSCSPISGHRSVSWYQQTPGQGLQFLFEYFSETQRNKGNFPGRFSGRQFSNSRSEMNVSTLELGDSALYLCASSLLAGDQETQYFGPGTRLLVL.

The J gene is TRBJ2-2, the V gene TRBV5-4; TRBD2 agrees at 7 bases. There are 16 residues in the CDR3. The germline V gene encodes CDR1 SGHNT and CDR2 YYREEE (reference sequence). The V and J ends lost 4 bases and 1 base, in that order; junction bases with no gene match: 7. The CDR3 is CASSKGAGRNTGELFF. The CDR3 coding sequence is TGTGCCAGCAGCAAGGGAGCGGGAAGGAACACCGGGGAGCTGTTTTTT.

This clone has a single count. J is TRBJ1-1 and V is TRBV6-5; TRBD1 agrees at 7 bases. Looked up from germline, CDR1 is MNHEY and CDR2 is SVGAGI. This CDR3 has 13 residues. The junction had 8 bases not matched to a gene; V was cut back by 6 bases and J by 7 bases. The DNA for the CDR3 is TGTGCCAGCAGCCCCCTACAGGGGATTGAAGCTTTCTTT. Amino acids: CASSPLQGIEAFF.